At least ten counts were recorded for the clone carrying this TCR beta chain. This entry belongs to a study of early T cells in non-severe SARS-CoV-2 infection. TCRdb fed the 5' RACE reads into MiXCR, producing one record per CDR3 protein. The table lists approximately 22,000 distinct CDR3 sequences, roughly 4.5% of them singletons. The CDR3 extends over 14 amino acids. Unmatched junction bases numbered 6, after V lost 6 bases and J lost 4 bases. Germline values: CDR1 KGHSH, CDR2 LQKENI. Specimen: whole blood. This clonotype was obtained from an adult who was a healthcare worker with PCR-confirmed SARS-CoV-2 infection or an uninfected control (not recorded which). The chain uses TRBV18 and TRBJ1-1; TRBD1 matches at 9 bases. CDR3 in DNA: TGTGCCAGCTCCCGGACAGGGGAAAGCACTGAAGCTTTCTTT. This translates into CASSRTGESTEAFF.